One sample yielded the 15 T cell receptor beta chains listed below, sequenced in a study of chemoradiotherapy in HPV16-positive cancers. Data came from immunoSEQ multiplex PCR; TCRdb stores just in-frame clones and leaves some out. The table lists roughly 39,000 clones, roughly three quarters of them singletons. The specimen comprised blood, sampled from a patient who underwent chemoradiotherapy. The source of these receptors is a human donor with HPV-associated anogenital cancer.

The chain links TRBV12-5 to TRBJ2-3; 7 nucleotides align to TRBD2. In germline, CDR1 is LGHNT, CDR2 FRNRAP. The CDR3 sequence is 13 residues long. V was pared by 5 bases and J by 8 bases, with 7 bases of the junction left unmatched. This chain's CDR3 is CASGLWEGRTQYF. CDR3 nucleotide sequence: TGTGCTAGTGGTCTATGGGAGGGGCGTACGCAGTATTTT.

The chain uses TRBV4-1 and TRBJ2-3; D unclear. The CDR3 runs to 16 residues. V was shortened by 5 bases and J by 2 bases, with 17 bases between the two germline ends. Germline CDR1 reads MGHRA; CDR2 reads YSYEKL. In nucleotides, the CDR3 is TGCGCCAGCAGCGGCCCCCCCTCTCGAAACACAGATACGCAGTATTTT. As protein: CASSGPPSRNTDTQYF.

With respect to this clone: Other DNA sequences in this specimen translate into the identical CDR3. The CDR3 DNA is TGTGCCAGCAGCTTAGAGACAGGGAGGAGCGATGGCTACACCTTC. Translation gives CASSLETGRSDGYTF. This sequence joins TRBV7-9 and TRBJ1-2; TRBD1 matches 7 bases. Unmatched junction bases numbered 8, after V lost 1 base and J lost 6 bases. CDR1 is SEHNR and CDR2 is FQNEAQ in the germline V gene (reference sequence). The length of the CDR3 is 15 residues.

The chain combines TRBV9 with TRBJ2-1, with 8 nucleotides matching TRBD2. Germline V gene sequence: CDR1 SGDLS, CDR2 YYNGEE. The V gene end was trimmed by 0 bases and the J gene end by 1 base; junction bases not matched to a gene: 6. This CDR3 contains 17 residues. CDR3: CASSVAAGGGSYNEQFF. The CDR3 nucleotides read TGTGCCAGCAGCGTAGCGGCCGGGGGGGGTTCCTACAATGAGCAGTTCTTC.

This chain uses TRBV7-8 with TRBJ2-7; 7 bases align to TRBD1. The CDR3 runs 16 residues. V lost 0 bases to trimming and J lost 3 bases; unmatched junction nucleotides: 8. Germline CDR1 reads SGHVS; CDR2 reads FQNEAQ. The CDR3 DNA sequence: TGTGCCAGCAGCTTAGCCCCCCGGTCAGGGGGCTACGAGCAGTACTTC. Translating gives CASSLAPRSGGYEQYF.

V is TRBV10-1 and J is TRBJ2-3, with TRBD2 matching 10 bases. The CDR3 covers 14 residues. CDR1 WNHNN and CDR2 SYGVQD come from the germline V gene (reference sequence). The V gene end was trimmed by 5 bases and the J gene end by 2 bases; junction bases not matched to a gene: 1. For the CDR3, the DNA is TGCGCCAGCAGTCTAGCGGGGGACACAGATACGCAGTATTTT. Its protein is CASSLAGDTDTQYF.

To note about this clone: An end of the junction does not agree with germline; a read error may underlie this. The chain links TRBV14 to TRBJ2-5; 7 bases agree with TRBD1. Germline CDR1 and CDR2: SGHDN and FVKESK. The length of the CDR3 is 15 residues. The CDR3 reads CASSQLGQLQGTQYF. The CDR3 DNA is TGTGCCAGCAGCCAACTGGGACAGCTTCAAGGGACCCAGTACTTC.

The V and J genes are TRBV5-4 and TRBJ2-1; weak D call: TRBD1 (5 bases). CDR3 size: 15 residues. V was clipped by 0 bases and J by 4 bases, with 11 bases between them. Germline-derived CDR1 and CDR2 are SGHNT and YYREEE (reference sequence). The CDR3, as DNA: TGTGCCAGCAGCTTGGTACAGGATGGTTACAATGAGCAGTTCTTC. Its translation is CASSLVQDGYNEQFF.

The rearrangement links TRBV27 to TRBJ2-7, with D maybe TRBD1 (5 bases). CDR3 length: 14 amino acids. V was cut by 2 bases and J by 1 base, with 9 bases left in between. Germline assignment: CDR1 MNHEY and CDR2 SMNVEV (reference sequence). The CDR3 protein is CASSLARVSYEQYF. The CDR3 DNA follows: TGTGCCAGCAGTTTAGCCAGGGTTTCCTACGAGCAGTACTTC.

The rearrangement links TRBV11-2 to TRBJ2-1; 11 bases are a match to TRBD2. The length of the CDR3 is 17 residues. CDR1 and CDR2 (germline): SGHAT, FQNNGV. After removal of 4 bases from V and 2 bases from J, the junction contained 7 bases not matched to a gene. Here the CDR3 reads CASSSSTSGVTYNEQFF. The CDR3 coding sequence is TGTGCCAGCAGCTCGTCGACTAGCGGGGTTACCTACAATGAGCAGTTCTTC. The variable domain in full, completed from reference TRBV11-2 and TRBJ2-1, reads EAGVAQSPRYKIIEKRQSVAFWCNPISGHATLYWYQQILGQGPKLLIQFQNNGVVDDSQLPKDRFSAERLKGVDSTLKIQPAKLEDSAVYLCASSSSTSGVTYNEQFFGPGTRLTVL.

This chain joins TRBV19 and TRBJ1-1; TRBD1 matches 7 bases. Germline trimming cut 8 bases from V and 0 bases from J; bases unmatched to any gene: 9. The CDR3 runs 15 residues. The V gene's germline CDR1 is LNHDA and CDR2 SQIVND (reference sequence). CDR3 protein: CASRTGQGLNTEAFF. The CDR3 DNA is TGTGCCAGTCGGACAGGTCAAGGGTTGAACACTGAAGCTTTCTTT.

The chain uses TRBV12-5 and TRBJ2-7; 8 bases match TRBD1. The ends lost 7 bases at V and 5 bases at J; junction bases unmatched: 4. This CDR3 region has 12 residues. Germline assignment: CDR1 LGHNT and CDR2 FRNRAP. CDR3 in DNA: TGTGCTAGTGCCCGGACAGGGAACGAGCAGTACTTC. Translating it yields CASARTGNEQYF.

The CDR3 sequence: CASSSIPAGGADQPQHF. CDR3 coding DNA: TGTGCCAGCTCATCAATCCCCGCAGGGGGCGCCGATCAGCCCCAGCATTTT. The V call is TRBV18, the J call TRBJ1-5; 8 nucleotides agree with TRBD1. CDR3 length: 17 residues. V lost 5 bases and J lost 5; bases outside the gene matches: 14. The germline gives CDR1 KGHSH, CDR2 LQKENI.

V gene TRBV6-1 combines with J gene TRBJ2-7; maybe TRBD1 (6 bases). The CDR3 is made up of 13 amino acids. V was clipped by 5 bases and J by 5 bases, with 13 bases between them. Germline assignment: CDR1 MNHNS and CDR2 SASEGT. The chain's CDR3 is CASSPTGSHEQYF. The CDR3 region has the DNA TGTGCCAGCAGTCCCACAGGGTCCCACGAGCAGTACTTC.

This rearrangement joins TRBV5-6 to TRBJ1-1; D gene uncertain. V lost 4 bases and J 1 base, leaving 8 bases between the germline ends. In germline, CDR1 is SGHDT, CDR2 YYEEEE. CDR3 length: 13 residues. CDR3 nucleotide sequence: TGTGCCAGCAGCCCGGACGGGAACACTGAAGCTTTCTTT. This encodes CASSPDGNTEAFF. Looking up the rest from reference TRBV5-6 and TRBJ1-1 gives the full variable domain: DAGVTQSPTHLIKTRGQQVTLRCSPKSGHDTVSWYQQALGQGPQFIFQYYEEEERQRGNFPDRFSGHQFPNYSSELNVNALLLGDSALYLCASSPDGNTEAFFGQGTRLTVV.